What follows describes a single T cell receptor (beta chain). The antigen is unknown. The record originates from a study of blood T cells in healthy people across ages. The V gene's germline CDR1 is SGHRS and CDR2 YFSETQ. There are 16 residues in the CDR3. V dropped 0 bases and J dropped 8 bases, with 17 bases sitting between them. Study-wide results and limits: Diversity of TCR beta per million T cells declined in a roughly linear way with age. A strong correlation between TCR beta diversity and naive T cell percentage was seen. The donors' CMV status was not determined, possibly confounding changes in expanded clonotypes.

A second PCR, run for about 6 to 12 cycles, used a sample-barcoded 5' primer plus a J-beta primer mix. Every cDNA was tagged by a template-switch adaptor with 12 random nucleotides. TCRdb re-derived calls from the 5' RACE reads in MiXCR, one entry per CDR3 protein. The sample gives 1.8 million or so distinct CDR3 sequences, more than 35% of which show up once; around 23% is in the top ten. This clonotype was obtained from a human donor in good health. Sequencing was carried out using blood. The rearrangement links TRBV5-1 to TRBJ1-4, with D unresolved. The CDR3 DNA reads TGCGCCAGCAGCTTGGCCCCCGGCGGAAATGGAGAAAAACTGTTTTTT. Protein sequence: CASSLAPGGNGEKLFF.